The sequence of this TCR beta chain was determined in a study of blood T cell repertoires in COVID-19. Profiling relied on immunoSEQ multiplex PCR, and the TCRdb table lists in-frame clones only, not all of them. Of roughly 43,000 clones in the sample, about 80% are singletons; the top ten hold approximately 40%. This CDR3 has 15 amino acids. Losses at the gene ends were 3 bases for V and 0 bases for J; bases not matched to a gene: 3. CDR1 and CDR2 (germline): SGHNT, YYREEE (reference sequence). V and J are TRBV5-4 and TRBJ1-2; TRBD1 agrees at 9 bases. Sequencing input: peripheral blood. This sequence was found in a woman of 80 years or more with acute or convalescent COVID-19. CDR3 sequence: CASSSWTGANYGYTF. CDR3 coding DNA: TGTGCCAGCAGCTCTTGGACAGGGGCTAACTATGGCTACACCTTC.